These T cell receptor beta chains were read from a single sample in a study of blood T cell repertoires in COVID-19. Profiling relied on immunoSEQ multiplex PCR, and the TCRdb table lists in-frame clones only, not all of them. The sample carries more than 300,000 clones, around 87% recorded once. Sample: PBMCs or T cells enriched from blood (not recorded which). The receptors here all came from a man aged 40-55 years in a cohort exposed to, infected with or recovered from COVID-19 (not recorded which). CDR3s include the opening cysteine and the closing phenylalanine or tryptophan. D genes are given only for firm matches. Not every row has a clone size; where given, it reads once, few, many or a size class.

NA	NA	TRBV6-1	TRBJ2-1	CASSEREGAKQFF	TGTGCCAGCAGTGAACGGGAGGGGGCCAAGCAGTTCTTC
NA	NA	TRBV2	TRBJ2-1	CASTTGYNEQFF	TGTGCCAGCACCACAGGTTACAATGAGCAGTTCTTC
TRBD1	NA	TRBV14	TRBJ1-4	CASSQDTWTGGWGEKLFF	TGTGCCAGCAGCCAAGATACGTGGACAGGGGGCTGGGGTGAAAAACTGTTTTTT
TRBD2	NA	TRBV13	TRBJ2-7	CASSHLRLAGESAYEQYF	TGTGCCAGCAGCCACTTGAGACTAGCGGGAGAATCAGCCTACGAGCAGTACTTC
TRBD1	NA	TRBV28	TRBJ2-7	CASSSPGQSDEQYF	TGTGCCAGCAGTTCCCCGGGACAGTCAGACGAGCAGTACTTC
TRBD2	NA	TRBV9	TRBJ2-3	CASSTTGLPLTDTQYF	TGTGCCAGCAGCACGACGGGACTACCCCTCACAGATACGCAGTATTTT
TRBD1	once	TRBV5-1	TRBJ2-7	CASSPGQGFNEQYF	TGCGCCAGCAGCCCGGGACAGGGTTTCAACGAGCAGTACTTC
TRBD1	NA	TRBV2	TRBJ1-2	CASSVRTGDGYTF	TGTGCCAGCAGTGTTCGGACAGGGGATGGCTACACCTTC
TRBD2	NA	TRBV27	TRBJ2-7	CASKYDAGLAYEQYF	TGTGCCAGCAAGTATGACGCGGGACTAGCCTACGAGCAGTACTTC
NA	NA	TRBV7-9	TRBJ2-2	CASSLRRMNTGELFF	TGTGCCAGCAGCTTAAGGCGGATGAACACCGGGGAGCTGTTTTTT
NA	NA	TRBV28	TRBJ2-1	CASSHPFRVGPYNEQFF	TGTGCCAGCAGTCATCCTTTCCGTGTGGGGCCTTACAATGAGCAGTTCTTC
TRBD2	NA	TRBV5-1	TRBJ2-1	CASSFGSGGGNEQFF	TGCGCCAGCAGCTTTGGTTCGGGAGGGGGTAATGAGCAGTTCTTC
NA	once	TRBV2	TRBJ2-3	CASRGGYTDTQYF	TGTGCCAGCAGAGGCGGGTACACAGATACGCAGTATTTT
TRBD1	NA	TRBV28	TRBJ2-7	CASSLGQGAYEQYF	TGTGCCAGCAGCCTAGGACAGGGGGCCTACGAGCAGTACTTC
TRBD1	NA	TRBV27	TRBJ2-7	CASSGGTGGTYEQYF	TGTGCCAGCAGTGGGGGGACAGGGGGGACCTACGAGCAGTACTTC
TRBD2	NA	TRBV28	TRBJ2-1	CASSFSGRASREQFF	TGTGCCAGCAGTTTTAGCGGGAGGGCCTCAAGGGAGCAGTTCTTC
NA	NA	TRBV30	TRBJ2-7	CAWSVQPYEQYF	TGTGCCTGGAGTGTACAACCGTACGAGCAGTACTTC
NA	once	TRBV20-1	TRBJ1-1	CSASTIEAFF	TGCAGTGCTAGCACTATAGAAGCTTTCTTT
TRBD1	NA	TRBV5-5	TRBJ2-4	CASSQDRGYSGLAKNIQYF	TGTGCCAGCAGCCAGGACAGGGGATATAGCGGACTAGCCAAAAACATTCAGTACTTC
NA	NA	TRBV20-1	TRBJ1-1	CSARGQAEAFF	TGCAGTGCCAGAGGCCAGGCTGAAGCTTTCTTT
NA	NA	TRBV11-2	TRBJ1-2	CASSLTTGRGYTF	TGTGCCAGCAGCTTAACAACAGGTCGCGGCTACACCTTC
NA	few	TRBV2	TRBJ2-5	CASSEQGQTQYF	TGTGCCAGCAGTGAGCAGGGGCAGACCCAGTACTTC
TRBD2	NA	TRBV14	TRBJ2-3	CASSQGASGRGADTQYF	TGTGCCAGCAGCCAAGGGGCTAGCGGGAGAGGGGCAGATACGCAGTATTTT
NA	NA	TRBV7-2	TRBJ2-7	CASSLARYEQYF	TGTGCCAGCAGCTTAGCGAGGTACGAGCAGTACTTC
NA	NA	TRBV21-1	TRBJ2-3	CASHRRHMADTQYF	TGTGCTTCGCATAGGAGGCATATGGCAGATACGCAGTATTTT
TRBD2	once	TRBV9	TRBJ2-1	CASSVRGRSASGSYEQFF	TGTGCCAGCAGCGTAAGGGGAAGGTCGGCTAGCGGGAGCTATGAGCAGTTCTTC
TRBD2	NA	TRBV6-5	TRBJ2-2	CASRASGMGELFF	TGTGCCAGCAGAGCGAGCGGGATGGGGGAGCTGTTTTTT
TRBD2	NA	TRBV9	TRBJ2-7	CASSSGTSGLYEQYF	TGTGCCAGCAGCTCGGGGACTAGCGGGCTCTACGAGCAGTACTTC
NA	once	TRBV20-1	TRBJ2-3	CSASRFQGRTDTQYF	TGCAGTGCTAGTCGTTTTCAGGGCCGCACAGATACGCAGTATTTT
TRBD2	NA	TRBV3-1/TRBV3-2	TRBJ2-1	CASSQSGRGQFF	TGTGCCAGCAGCCAGAGCGGGAGAGGGCAGTTCTTC
NA	once	TRBV10-2	TRBJ2-4	CASGPDGGGNIQYF	TGCGCCAGTGGGCCGGACGGCGGCGGGAACATTCAGTACTTC
TRBD2	NA	TRBV27	TRBJ2-7	CASGPGTSGYEQYF	TGTGCCAGCGGACCCGGGACTAGCGGCTACGAGCAGTACTTC
NA	NA	TRBV29-1	TRBJ2-5	CSVVAGYQETQYF	TGCAGCGTTGTAGCAGGGTACCAAGAGACCCAGTACTTC
TRBD2	few	TRBV14	TRBJ2-1	CASSQPQGPSGTYNEQFF	TGTGCCAGCAGCCAACCTCAAGGGCCTAGCGGTACCTACAATGAGCAGTTCTTC
TRBD1	NA	TRBV10-2	TRBJ1-5	CASSEFRDRDQPQHF	TGCGCCAGCAGTGAGTTCCGGGACAGGGATCAGCCCCAGCATTTT
TRBD1	NA	TRBV6-5	TRBJ1-5	CASRDRERRQPQHF	TGTGCCAGCAGAGACAGGGAGAGAAGACAGCCCCAGCATTTT
NA	NA	TRBV19	TRBJ1-2	CASSSGSDYGYTF	TGTGCCAGTAGTTCGGGGAGCGACTATGGCTACACCTTC
NA	NA	TRBV6-1	TRBJ2-2	CASTLDRNTGELFF	TGTGCCAGCACGCTGGACAGAAACACCGGGGAGCTGTTTTTT
TRBD2	NA	TRBV11-2	TRBJ2-2	CASSLGAGGNTGELFF	TGTGCCAGCAGCTTAGGTGCGGGAGGGAACACCGGGGAGCTGTTTTTT
NA	NA	TRBV28	TRBJ1-5	CASSSPQGSGNQPQHF	TGTGCCAGCAGTTCTCCCCAGGGATCCGGCAATCAGCCCCAGCATTTT